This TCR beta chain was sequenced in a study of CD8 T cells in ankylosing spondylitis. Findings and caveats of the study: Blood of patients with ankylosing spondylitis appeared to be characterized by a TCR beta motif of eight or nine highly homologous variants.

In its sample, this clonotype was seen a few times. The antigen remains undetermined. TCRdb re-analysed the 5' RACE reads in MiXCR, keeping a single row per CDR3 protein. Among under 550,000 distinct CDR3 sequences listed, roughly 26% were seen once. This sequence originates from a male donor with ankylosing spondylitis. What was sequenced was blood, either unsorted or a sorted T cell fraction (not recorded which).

Here the CDR3 DNA reads TGCAGTGCGGAATGGGACAGAAGGAATGAGCAGTTCTTC. Translated, it gives CSAEWDRRNEQFF. The chain carries TRBV20-1 and TRBJ2-1; 7 nucleotides align to TRBD1. V was pared by 6 bases and J by 7 bases, with 9 bases of the junction left unmatched. CDR1 and CDR2 (germline): DFQATT, SNEGSKA (reference sequence). CDR3 length: 13 amino acids.